These T cell receptor beta chains were read from a single sample in a study of shared clonotypes between healthy human individuals. The method was immunoSEQ multiplex PCR; TCRdb's version includes in-frame clones alone and lacks a portion of them. The data hold about 1,500,000 clones, with 96% observed a single time. The sample consisted of naive CD4+ T cells sorted from blood. These receptor sequences come from a young man in good health. Each CDR3 is given with its conserved first and last residue. The order of the fields is D gene, J gene, clone size, V gene, CDR3 DNA, CDR3 protein. The D gene is left open where the match is weak. Size tells how often a clone was seen (once, few, many) or the class of an expanded clone, and some rows leave it out.

>-|TRBJ1-3|-|TRBV19
TGTGCCAGTAGTATAAGCTCTGGAAACACCATATATTTT
CASSISSGNTIYF
>-|TRBJ2-3|-|TRBV6-5
TGTGCCAGCAGTTACTCGGGGGTCCTGGGCACAGATACGCAGTATTTT
CASSYSGVLGTDTQYF
>TRBD1|TRBJ2-1|once|TRBV19
TGTGCCAGTAGTATAGCTCGGACAGGGGTTAGGGAATGGTCCTACAATGAGCAGTTCTTC
CASSIARTGVREWSYNEQFF
>TRBD2|TRBJ2-1|-|TRBV27
TGTGCCAGCAGTCAAATTCGACTAGCGGGAGAACGGGGCAATGAGCAGTTCTTC
CASSQIRLAGERGNEQFF
>TRBD1|TRBJ2-7|-|TRBV5-1
TGCGCCAGCAGCTGGACAGGGGGCACCTACGAGCAGTACTTC
CASSWTGGTYEQYF
>-|TRBJ1-5|-|TRBV7-2
TGTGCCAGCAGCCGAGAAGGAGGAAGCAATCAGCCCCAGCATTTT
CASSREGGSNQPQHF
>TRBD2|TRBJ2-7|-|TRBV28
TGTGCCAGCAGATCAACAGCGGGAGGGCATCCCTACGAGCAGTACTTC
CASRSTAGGHPYEQYF
>-|TRBJ2-3|-|TRBV5-1
TGCGCCAGCAGCCACGGGACCCCAAGTACGCAGTATTTT
CASSHGTPSTQYF
>-|TRBJ2-3|-|TRBV4-1
TGCGCCAGCAGCCAGGGACGGACAGCGGTTCGCACAGATACGCAGTATTTT
CASSQGRTAVRTDTQYF
>-|TRBJ2-2|once|TRBV30
TGTGCCTGGGGGCGGGAGAACACCGGGGAGCTGTTTTTT
CAWGRENTGELFF
>-|TRBJ2-3|-|TRBV5-6
TGTGCCAGCAGCTTAGGTCCAGGGGCTTTGACAGATACGCAGTATTTT
CASSLGPGALTDTQYF
>-|TRBJ2-7|-|TRBV6-5
TGTGCCAGCATTAGCACAGCCTACGAGCAGTACTTC
CASISTAYEQYF
>-|TRBJ2-7|-|TRBV10-2
TGCGCCAGCAGTGAGTCGACCGGGCTCCTTTCGGGGGAGCAGTACTTC
CASSESTGLLSGEQYF
>-|TRBJ2-7|-|TRBV18
TGTGCCAGCTCACCACTTATGACAGGATCCTACGAGCAGTACTTC
CASSPLMTGSYEQYF
>-|TRBJ2-7|-|TRBV28
TGTGCCAGCAGTTATAAAGCCTTCTCCTACGAGCAGTACTTC
CASSYKAFSYEQYF
>TRBD1|TRBJ2-3|-|TRBV6-5
TGTGCCAGCAATCAGGGGGCGAGGACAGATACGCAGTATTTT
CASNQGARTDTQYF
>-|TRBJ2-6|-|TRBV4-3
TGCGCCAGCAGCTACACACTGACTGGGGCCAACGTCCTGACTTTC
CASSYTLTGANVLTF
>-|TRBJ1-1|-|TRBV29-1
TGCAGCGTTGAATTGGTGGGGTGGAACACTGAAGCTTTCTTT
CSVELVGWNTEAFF
>-|TRBJ2-7|-|TRBV28
TGTGCCAGCAGTTTAGCGGGGCTGGAGCAGTACTTC
CASSLAGLEQYF
>TRBD1|TRBJ1-1|-|TRBV6-1
TGTGCCAGCAGTGTCCCGGGACAGGGACGGAACACTGAAGCTTTCTTT
CASSVPGQGRNTEAFF
>-|TRBJ2-3|-|TRBV18
TGTGCCAGCTCACCAATCGACGGCTCGACAGATACGCAGTATTTT
CASSPIDGSTDTQYF
>-|TRBJ2-7|-|TRBV28
TGTGCCAGCAGTTTAAGTCTCCAAGGGACCTACGAGCAGTACTTC
CASSLSLQGTYEQYF
>-|TRBJ1-5|-|TRBV5-6
TGTGCCAGCAGCCTCGGCGGGGGAAATCAGCCCCAGCATTTT
CASSLGGGNQPQHF
>-|TRBJ2-7|-|TRBV9
TGTGCCAGCAGCGTAGCGGCTAGCGCGTTTTACGAGCAGTACTTC
CASSVAASAFYEQYF
>TRBD2|TRBJ2-5|-|TRBV27
TGTGCCAGCAGTTTATATCCCCTGGCTAGCGGGATGACAGAGACCCAGTACTTC
CASSLYPLASGMTETQYF
>-|TRBJ1-2|-|TRBV10-3
TGTGCCATCAAGGACAGTGCCCTTTATTATGGCTACACCTTC
CAIKDSALYYGYTF
>-|TRBJ1-4|-|TRBV6-1
TGTGCCAGCATCGAACCCGGAGATGAAAAACTGTTTTTT
CASIEPGDEKLFF
>-|TRBJ2-5|-|TRBV28
TGTGCCAGCAGTATCCCCCACATGGCCCAGTACTTC
CASSIPHMAQYF
>TRBD2|TRBJ2-5|once|TRBV11-3
TGTGCCAGCAGCCCCTCCGGAGCGGGGGAGACCCAGTACTTC
CASSPSGAGETQYF
>-|TRBJ1-2|once|TRBV19
TGTGCCAGTAGTATAGCCGCAGAAAACTATGGCTACACCTTC
CASSIAAENYGYTF
>TRBD1|TRBJ1-1|-|TRBV5-1
TGCGCCAGCAGCGTGGACAGGGGGGGAAGCATGAACACTGAAGCTTTCTTT
CASSVDRGGSMNTEAFF
>TRBD1|TRBJ2-1|-|TRBV6-5
TGTGCCAGTATGGTCCGGGACAGGGGAAACAATGAGCAGTTCTTC
CASMVRDRGNNEQFF
>-|TRBJ1-4|-|TRBV7-8
TGTGCCAGCAGCTTAGGGCAGGGAGGGGAACTGTTTTTT
CASSLGQGGELFF
>-|TRBJ2-7|-|TRBV19
TGTGCCAGTAGGGTGCGGGACACGAGCTACGAGCAGTACTTC
CASRVRDTSYEQYF
>-|TRBJ2-5|once|TRBV28
TGTGCCAGCAGTTTGTTGGGGGAGACCCAGTACTTC
CASSLLGETQYF
>-|TRBJ2-7|-|TRBV5-1
TGCGCCAGCAGCTTGGGCGGGACTTACTCCTACGAGCAGTACTTC
CASSLGGTYSYEQYF
>TRBD1|TRBJ2-7|once|TRBV28
TGTGCCAGCAGCGGGACAGGGAACTACGAGCAGTACTTC
CASSGTGNYEQYF
>TRBD2|TRBJ2-7|-|TRBV6-5
TGTGCCAGCAGTTACCGGGGACTAGCGATTTACGAGCAGTACTTC
CASSYRGLAIYEQYF
>TRBD1|TRBJ2-4|once|TRBV7-9
TGTGCCAGCAGCTTATGGGGCAGGGGGCTGGACATTCAGTACTTC
CASSLWGRGLDIQYF
>-|TRBJ2-6|-|TRBV25-1
TGTGCCAGCAGTGAATATAGAATCTCTGGGGCCAACGTCCTGACTTTC
CASSEYRISGANVLTF
>TRBD2|TRBJ2-3|-|TRBV19
TGTGCCAGTAGTCTTACTAGCGGGAGGGTCGAGGGTACGCAGTATTTT
CASSLTSGRVEGTQYF
>TRBD2|TRBJ2-1|-|TRBV5-1
TGCGCCAGCAGCTTGGAGACTAGCGGGATTTCCCATGAGCAGTTCTTC
CASSLETSGISHEQFF
>-|TRBJ2-6|-|TRBV27
TGTGCCAGCCTGGACAGACTCTCTGGGGCCAACGTCCTGACTTTC
CASLDRLSGANVLTF
>TRBD1|TRBJ1-2|-|TRBV7-9
TGTGCCAGCAGCTTGCCGACAGGGACTAACTATGGCTACACCTTC
CASSLPTGTNYGYTF
>TRBD1|TRBJ2-1|-|TRBV2
TGTGCCACCACGCCGGGACAGGGTCTCCATGAGCAGTTCTTC
CATTPGQGLHEQFF
>-|TRBJ2-1|-|TRBV28
TGTGCCAGCAGATCCCCCCTTCCCAATGAGCAGTTCTTC
CASRSPLPNEQFF
>TRBD1|TRBJ2-5|once|TRBV9
TGTGCCAGCAGCGTAGCTCAGGGGGCGATGGGAGAGACCCAGTACTTC
CASSVAQGAMGETQYF
>TRBD1|TRBJ1-2|-|TRBV28
TGTGCCAGCAGTTTAAGTGCGGGGACAGGGTATGGCTACACCTTC
CASSLSAGTGYGYTF